The rows below give T cell receptor beta chains drawn from one sample of a study of T cell responses to AZD1222 COVID-19 vaccine. TCRdb's copy holds only in-frame clones and misses some; the assay was immunoSEQ multiplex PCR. The profile shows 120,000 to 150,000 clones, approximately 89% of them singletons. The sequencing here drew on peripheral blood, taken on day 0 of AZD1222 vaccination. These receptors all come from an adult in good health. Each CDR3 is given with its conserved first and last residue. Fields, in order: V gene, clone size, J gene, D gene, CDR3 length, CDR3 DNA, CDR3 protein. A D gene is named only where the DNA matches it firmly. Size is stated for part of the rows, as once, few or many counts, or as a class when the clone is expanded.

TRBV4-1	NA	TRBJ2-3	NA	16	TGCGCCAGCAGCCAAGAGTCCCTCCGTCGTGCGGATACGCAGTATTTT	CASSQESLRRADTQYF
TRBV10-3	NA	TRBJ2-1	NA	14	TGTGCCATCACCTCCGATATCTCCTACAATGAGCAGTTCTTC	CAITSDISYNEQFF
TRBV27	NA	TRBJ1-6	NA	13	TGTGCCAGCAGCCTCTCGATTGATTCACCCCTCCACTTT	CASSLSIDSPLHF
TRBV6-2/TRBV6-3	NA	TRBJ2-7	NA	13	TGTGCCAGCAGTTACGGAGTGTCCTACGAGCAGTACTTC	CASSYGVSYEQYF
TRBV7-9	NA	TRBJ1-1	TRBD1	14	TGTGCCAGCAGCTCTCGACAGGGGAGCACTGAAGCTTTCTTT	CASSSRQGSTEAFF
TRBV5-1	NA	TRBJ2-3	TRBD1	15	TGCGCCAGCAGCTCCCGGGACAGGGAGGAAGATACGCAGTATTTT	CASSSRDREEDTQYF
TRBV6-5	NA	TRBJ2-1	NA	15	TGTGCCAGCAGCCAGGGACTGAATTCCTACAATGAGCAGTTCTTC	CASSQGLNSYNEQFF
TRBV7-2	NA	TRBJ2-5	NA	14	TGTGCCAGCAGCTTAGCTTCAGGTCCGGGGACCCAGTACTTC	CASSLASGPGTQYF
TRBV4-1	NA	TRBJ1-4	NA	14	TGCGCCAGCAGCTTTCGAGCAACTAATGAAAAACTGTTTTTT	CASSFRATNEKLFF
TRBV18	NA	TRBJ2-7	NA	14	TGTGCCAGCTCACCATCAGCGTTGACCTACGAGCAGTACTTC	CASSPSALTYEQYF
TRBV7-2	NA	TRBJ2-1	NA	13	TGTGCCAGCAGCTTGACGGCCTACAATGAGCAGTTCTTC	CASSLTAYNEQFF
TRBV7-9	NA	TRBJ2-1	NA	17	TGTGCCAGCAGCTTAGGGATCTTGGGGAGCGGATACAATGAGCAGTTCTTC	CASSLGILGSGYNEQFF
TRBV27	NA	TRBJ1-2	NA	14	TGTGCCAGCAGCCCCTGGGACGGGGCTTTTGGCTACACCTTC	CASSPWDGAFGYTF
TRBV7-9	many	TRBJ1-1	TRBD1	13	TGTGCCAGCAGAACGGACAGGGGACCTGAAGCTTTCTTT	CASRTDRGPEAFF
TRBV3-1/TRBV3-2	NA	TRBJ1-6	NA	14	TGTGCCAGCAGCCCCCAGGGTTATAATTCACCCCTCCACTTT	CASSPQGYNSPLHF
TRBV18	NA	TRBJ2-1	NA	15	TGTGCCAGCGAACCGAACCGCCCAGGCTCCAATGAGCAGTTCTTC	CASEPNRPGSNEQFF
TRBV3-1/TRBV3-2	NA	TRBJ2-1	NA	14	TGTGCCAGCCCCCCGGGACGACACTACAATGAGCAGTTCTTC	CASPPGRHYNEQFF
TRBV19	NA	TRBJ2-1	NA	13	TGTGCCAGTAACGCCGGGACGGGTAATGAGCAGTTCTTC	CASNAGTGNEQFF
TRBV27	NA	TRBJ2-7	NA	11	TGTGCCAGCAGCGATACCTACGAGCAGTACTTC	CASSDTYEQYF
TRBV5-1	once	TRBJ2-3	TRBD2	16	TGCGCCAGCAGCTTGGCCCCTAGCGGGAGAACAGATACGCAGTATTTT	CASSLAPSGRTDTQYF
TRBV6-6	NA	TRBJ2-2	TRBD1	15	TGTGCCAGCAGTTATCAGGGGGATAACACCGGGGAGCTGTTTTTT	CASSYQGDNTGELFF
TRBV7-4	NA	TRBJ1-2	NA	14	TGTGCCAGCAGCTTACGGGGCAGGCACTATGGCTACACCTTC	CASSLRGRHYGYTF
TRBV7-2	NA	TRBJ2-1	TRBD2	16	TGTGCCAGCAGCTTAATAATGTGGGACTATTACAATGAGCAGTTCTTC	CASSLIMWDYYNEQFF
TRBV4-1	NA	TRBJ2-2	TRBD1	16	TGCGCCAGCAGCCAAGGGGCAGGGGGTGTCACCGGGGAGCTGTTTTTT	CASSQGAGGVTGELFF
TRBV7-2	NA	TRBJ1-2	TRBD1	14	TGTGCCAGCAGCTTAGCCAAGACAGGGAACGGCTACACCTTC	CASSLAKTGNGYTF
TRBV7-2	NA	TRBJ1-5	NA	14	TGTGCCAGCAGCTTAGTCAGGGCAAATCAGCCCCAGCATTTT	CASSLVRANQPQHF
TRBV7-9	NA	TRBJ2-1	TRBD2	14	TGTGCCAGCAGCCCGGGACTAGCGGGAGGGCCTCAGTTCTTC	CASSPGLAGGPQFF
TRBV18	NA	TRBJ2-1	NA	14	TGTGCCAGCTCACCCCGGGGTGGGTCCAATGAGCAGTTCTTC	CASSPRGGSNEQFF
TRBV6-5	NA	TRBJ1-5	NA	15	TGTGCCAGCAGCCAGGGGTGGGGGGACAATCAGCCCCAGCATTTT	CASSQGWGDNQPQHF
TRBV11-2	NA	TRBJ2-5	NA	15	TGTGCCAGCAGCTCCGGGACGCAGGCCCCCGAGACCCAGTACTTC	CASSSGTQAPETQYF
TRBV19	NA	TRBJ1-1	NA	13	TGTGCCAGTACCCTAAACAGGGTAAGTGAAGCTTTCTTT	CASTLNRVSEAFF
TRBV27	NA	TRBJ2-1	TRBD2	13	TGTGCCAGCAGTTTATCGGGGACTAGCGAGCAGTTCTTC	CASSLSGTSEQFF
TRBV6-4	NA	TRBJ1-2	TRBD1	16	TGTGCCAGCAGTGACTCCTCAGGGGGCCGACCCTATGGCTACACCTTC	CASSDSSGGRPYGYTF
TRBV4-3	NA	TRBJ2-1	NA	17	TGCGCCAGCAGCCCCCGGACAGTCTCAAGCTCCTACAATGAGCAGTTCTTC	CASSPRTVSSSYNEQFF
TRBV5-4	NA	TRBJ2-5	NA	13	TGTGCCAGCAGCTCAATAACTGGAGAGACCCAGTACTTC	CASSSITGETQYF
TRBV21-1	few	TRBJ2-7	NA	16	TGTGCCAGCAGCAAATTCTGCGGGGTGGCTAGACACGAGCAGTACTTC	CASSKFCGVARHEQYF
TRBV15	once	TRBJ2-1	NA	13	TGTGCCACCAGCAGAGATAGGGACGTAAGGCAGTTCTTC	CATSRDRDVRQFF
TRBV25-1	NA	TRBJ1-5	NA	15	TGTGCCAGCAGTGAATCCATCACGGGCAATCAGCCCCAGCATTTT	CASSESITGNQPQHF
TRBV7-9	once	TRBJ1-1	TRBD1	15	TGTGCCAGCAGTCGGGACAGGGGTAGGGACACTGAAGCTTTCTTT	CASSRDRGRDTEAFF
TRBV7-2	NA	TRBJ2-7	NA	13	TGTGCCAGCAGCTTTGTCTCCGGGTACGAGCAGTACTTC	CASSFVSGYEQYF
TRBV5-8	NA	TRBJ1-5	TRBD1	15	TGTGCCAGCAGCTTGGGACAGGGAGGCTATCAGCCCCAGCATTTT	CASSLGQGGYQPQHF
TRBV7-2	NA	TRBJ2-7	TRBD2	15	TGTGCCAGCAGCTTAAGAGGCGGGGGAACCTACGAGCAGTACTTC	CASSLRGGGTYEQYF
TRBV20-1	NA	TRBJ1-4	TRBD1	14	TGCAGTGCTAGTTCGGACAGGGCACGAGAAAAACTGTTTTTT	CSASSDRAREKLFF
TRBV5-4	NA	TRBJ2-5	NA	13	TGTGCCAGCAGCTTAGGAGGCGCTGAGACCCAGTACTTC	CASSLGGAETQYF
TRBV10-3	NA	TRBJ1-2	NA	13	TGTGCCACCGAGGGAAGTGTACTTGGTGGCTACACCTTC	CATEGSVLGGYTF
TRBV4-2	NA	TRBJ2-7	NA	17	TGTGCCAGCAGCCAAGGAGTGCGAAGCGACAGCTCCTACGAGCAGTACTTC	CASSQGVRSDSSYEQYF
TRBV12-3/TRBV12-4	NA	TRBJ2-3	NA	11	TGTGCCAGCAGCTCCGGGATTCCGCAGTATTTT	CASSSGIPQYF
TRBV6-4	NA	TRBJ1-4	NA	15	TGTGCCAGCAGTGAAGGTGTGGGGGCCGGAGAAAAACTGTTTTTT	CASSEGVGAGEKLFF
TRBV7-6	once	TRBJ2-5	TRBD2	13	TGTGCCAGCAGCTTTAGCGGGAGGGAGACCCAGTACTTC	CASSFSGRETQYF
TRBV5-8	NA	TRBJ1-1	NA	13	TGTGCCAGCAGCTTGGCCTTCTACACTGAAGCTTTCTTT	CASSLAFYTEAFF
TRBV7-8	NA	TRBJ1-2	NA	14	TGTGCCAGCAGCCGAGACGGGGGGTCGGCGGGCTACACCTTC	CASSRDGGSAGYTF
TRBV7-2	NA	TRBJ2-5	NA	17	TGTGCCAGCAGCCTCGGAGACAGGCAGGGCCCCCAAGAGACCCAGTACTTC	CASSLGDRQGPQETQYF
TRBV7-6	NA	TRBJ2-1	NA	15	TGTGCCAGCAGCTTAGCAATCGGTAGCCCCAAGGAGCAGTTCTTC	CASSLAIGSPKEQFF
TRBV4-3	NA	TRBJ1-1	NA	16	TGCGCCAGCAGCCAAGACATGATGCCCCGGAACACTGAAGCTTTCTTT	CASSQDMMPRNTEAFF
TRBV5-1	NA	TRBJ1-1	NA	15	TGCGCCAGCAGCTTGAGTGCGGGACAGAACACTGAAGCTTTCTTT	CASSLSAGQNTEAFF